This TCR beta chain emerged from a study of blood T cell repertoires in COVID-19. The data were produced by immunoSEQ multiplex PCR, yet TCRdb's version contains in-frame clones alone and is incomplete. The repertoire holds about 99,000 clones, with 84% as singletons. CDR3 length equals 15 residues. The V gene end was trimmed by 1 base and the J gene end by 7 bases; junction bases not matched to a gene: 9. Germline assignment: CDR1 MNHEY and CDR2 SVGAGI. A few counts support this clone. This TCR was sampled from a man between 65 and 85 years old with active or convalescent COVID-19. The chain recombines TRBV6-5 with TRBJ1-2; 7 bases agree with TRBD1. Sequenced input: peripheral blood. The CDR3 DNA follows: TGTGCCAGCAGTTACTTCGCCCCAGGGGGTCTTGGCTACACCTTC. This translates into CASSYFAPGGLGYTF.